This T cell receptor beta chain was sequenced in a study of shared clonotypes between healthy human individuals. Generated by immunoSEQ multiplex PCR, the TCRdb table keeps only in-frame clones and is missing some. The table records roughly 500,000 clones, 75% to 85% of them present only once. The sample holds one count of this clone. The sample taken for sequencing was PBMCs. This TCR was recovered from a woman in her thirties or forties in good health. Some clones in this sample may be carry-over from other donors' samples.

The CDR3 nucleotides are TGTGCCAGCAGCAACGGAGGGGGTGTTGAGCAGTTCTTC. Translation: CASSNGGGVEQFF. This sequence joins TRBV5-4 and TRBJ2-1; D tentatively reads TRBD1 or TRBD2 (6 bases each). V lost 4 bases and J 9 bases, leaving 14 bases between the germline ends. The CDR3 has 13 residues. CDR1 and CDR2 (germline): SGHNT, YYREEE (reference sequence).